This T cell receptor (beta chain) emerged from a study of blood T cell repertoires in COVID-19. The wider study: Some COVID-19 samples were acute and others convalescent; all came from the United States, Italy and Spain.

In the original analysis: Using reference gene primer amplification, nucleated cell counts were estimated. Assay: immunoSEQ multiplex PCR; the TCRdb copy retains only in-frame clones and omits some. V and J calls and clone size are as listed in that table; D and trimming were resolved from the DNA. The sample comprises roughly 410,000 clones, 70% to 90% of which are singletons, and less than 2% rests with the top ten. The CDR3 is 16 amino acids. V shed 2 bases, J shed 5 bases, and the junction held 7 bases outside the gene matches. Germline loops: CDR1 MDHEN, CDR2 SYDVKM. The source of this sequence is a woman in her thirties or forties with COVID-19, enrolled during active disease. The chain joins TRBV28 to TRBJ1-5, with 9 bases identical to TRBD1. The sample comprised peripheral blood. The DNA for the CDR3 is TGTGCCAGCAGTTTAGGGGGTACAGGGGGCTATCAGCCCCAGCATTTT. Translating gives CASSLGGTGGYQPQHF.